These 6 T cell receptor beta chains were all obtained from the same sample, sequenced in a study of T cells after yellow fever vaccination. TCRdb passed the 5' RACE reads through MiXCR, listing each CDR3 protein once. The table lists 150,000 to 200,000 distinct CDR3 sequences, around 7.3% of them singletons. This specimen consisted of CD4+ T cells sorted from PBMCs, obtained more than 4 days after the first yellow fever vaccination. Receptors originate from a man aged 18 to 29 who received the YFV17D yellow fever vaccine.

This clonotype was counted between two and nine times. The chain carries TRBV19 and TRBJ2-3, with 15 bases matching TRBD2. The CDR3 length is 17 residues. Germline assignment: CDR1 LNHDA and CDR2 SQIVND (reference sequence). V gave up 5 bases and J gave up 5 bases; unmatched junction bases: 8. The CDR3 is CASSLTGTSGGKDTQYF. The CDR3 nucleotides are TGTGCCAGTAGTCTTACCGGGACTAGCGGGGGGAAAGATACGCAGTATTTT.

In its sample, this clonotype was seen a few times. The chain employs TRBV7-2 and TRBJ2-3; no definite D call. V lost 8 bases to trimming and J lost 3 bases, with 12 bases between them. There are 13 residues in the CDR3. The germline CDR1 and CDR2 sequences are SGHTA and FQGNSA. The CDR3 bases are TGTGCCAGCTTGGTGGGGTCAACAGATACGCAGTATTTT. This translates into CASLVGSTDTQYF.

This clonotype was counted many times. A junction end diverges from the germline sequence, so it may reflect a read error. This CDR3 reads CASSLAEGVRTHEKLFF. The CDR3 DNA sequence: TGCGCCAGCAGCTTGGCCGAAGGTGTCAGAACTCATGAAAAACTGTTTTTT. The chain is built from TRBV5-1 and TRBJ1-4; D unclear. Germline CDR1 reads SGHRS; CDR2 reads YFSETQ. The CDR3 has 17 amino acids.

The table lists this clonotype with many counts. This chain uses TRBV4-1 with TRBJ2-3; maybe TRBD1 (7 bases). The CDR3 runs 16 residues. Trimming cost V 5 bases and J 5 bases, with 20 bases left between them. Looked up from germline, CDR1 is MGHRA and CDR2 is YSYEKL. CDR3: CASSGPGAGGRDTQYF. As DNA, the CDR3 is TGCGCCAGCAGCGGTCCCGGGGCAGGGGGGAGAGATACGCAGTATTTT.

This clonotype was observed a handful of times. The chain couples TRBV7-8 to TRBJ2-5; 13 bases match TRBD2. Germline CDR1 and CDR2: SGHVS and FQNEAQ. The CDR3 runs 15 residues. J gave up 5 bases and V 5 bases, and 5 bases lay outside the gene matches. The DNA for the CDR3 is TGTGCCAGCAGCAAACTAGCGGGGGGGCGGGAGACCCAGTACTTC. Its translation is CASSKLAGGRETQYF.

The CDR3 protein is CASSLGQGPRPQHF. The CDR3 nucleotides read TGTGCCAGCAGCTTAGGGCAAGGCCCTAGGCCCCAGCATTTT. V and J are TRBV7-2 and TRBJ1-5; the D is unclear. V was pared by 1 base and J by 9 bases, with 13 bases between. The CDR3 contains 14 residues. From germline, CDR1 is SGHTA and CDR2 FQGNSA.